What follows are 14 T cell receptor beta chains derived from one specimen sequenced in a study of radiotherapy plus CTLA-4 blockade in lung cancer. Assay used: immunoSEQ multiplex PCR; TCRdb lists only in-frame clones, some missing. The sample has around 78,000 clones; 78% are singletons. The specimen was peripheral blood, collected from a patient treated with radiotherapy plus ipilimumab. These receptors all come from a human donor with non-small cell lung cancer who had a partial response to radiotherapy plus ipilimumab. Some clones in this sample may be carry-over from other donors' samples.

The chain combines TRBV5-1 with TRBJ2-3, with 10 positions matching TRBD2. The CDR3 runs to 16 residues. Germline-derived CDR1 and CDR2 are SGHRS and YFSETQ. Trimming at V came to 4 bases and at J to 0 bases, leaving 5 bases not matched to a gene. The CDR3 sequence: CASSLSGRPSTDTQYF. As DNA, the CDR3 is TGCGCCAGCAGCCTTAGCGGGAGGCCCAGCACAGATACGCAGTATTTT.

This clone was recorded only once. The chain joins TRBV30 to TRBJ2-1; 9 positions agree with TRBD2. The CDR3 consists of 22 residues. The V and J ends lost 4 bases and 4 bases, in that order; junction bases with no gene match: 29. CDR1 and CDR2 from the germline V gene are GTSNPN and SVGIG (reference sequence). CDR3 residues: CAWIRYMGVAGAGGRFYNEQFF. CDR3 DNA sequence: TGTGCCTGGATCCGCTATATGGGGGTAGCGGGAGCCGGCGGCCGGTTTTACAATGAGCAGTTCTTC.

The V call is TRBV6-5, the J call TRBJ2-7; TRBD2 matches 8 bases. This CDR3 is built from 15 residues. Germline CDR1 is MNHEY and CDR2 is SVGAGI. Trimming cost V 6 bases and J 4 bases; bases outside gene matches: 11. For the CDR3, the DNA is TGTGCCAGCAGATACCGGGAGGGCCAGGTGTACGAGCAGTACTTC. Translated, it gives CASRYREGQVYEQYF.

The gene calls are TRBV7-9 and TRBJ2-3; TRBD2 matches at 12 bases. The length of the CDR3 is 15 residues. V lost 2 bases, J lost 3 bases, and 0 bases stayed unmatched. Germline CDR1 SEHNR, CDR2 FQNEAQ (reference sequence). In DNA, the CDR3 is TGTGCCAGCAGCTTAACTAGCGGGAGGACAGATACGCAGTATTTT. Its protein product is CASSLTSGRTDTQYF.

CDR3 in amino acids: CASSPLGGVSSYEQYF. CDR3 coding DNA: TGTGCCAGCAGCCCCCTCGGCGGGGTAAGCTCCTACGAGCAGTACTTC. The J gene is TRBJ2-7, the V gene TRBV7-6, with D possibly matching TRBD2 (6 bases). The CDR3 length is 16 residues. The ends were cut back, 5 bases at V and 0 bases at J, with 17 bases in the middle. Germline V gene lookup returns CDR1 SGHVS and CDR2 FNYEAQ.

About this clone: Other nucleotide sequences in the sample specify the same CDR3. The chain joins TRBV25-1 to TRBJ2-7; TRBD1 agrees at 9 bases. Germline V CDR1 and CDR2: MGHDK, SYGVNS. This CDR3 contains 17 residues. With V trimmed by 4 bases and J by 2 bases, 12 bases remained unmatched. Here the CDR3 DNA reads TGTGCCAGCAGTGGCCAACCGGGACAGGGTACCCCCTACGAGCAGTACTTC. Encoded protein: CASSGQPGQGTPYEQYF.

This chain uses TRBV19 with TRBJ2-7, with D uncertain. Germline V gives CDR1 LNHDA, CDR2 SQIVND (reference sequence). The CDR3 extends over 11 amino acids. Trimming took 8 bases from V and 3 from J, leaving 8 bases between them. As DNA, the CDR3 is TGTGCCAGTGGTACGTACTACGAGCAGTACTTC. Translation: CASGTYYEQYF.

The V and J genes are TRBV13 and TRBJ2-5, with D tentatively TRBD1 (6 bases). The CDR3 has 13 amino acids. Germline-derived CDR1 and CDR2 are PRHDT and FYEKMQ (reference sequence). Trimming removed 7 bases from V and 1 base from J, with 10 bases in between. The CDR3: CASNLGAQETQYF. The CDR3 region has the DNA TGTGCCAGCAACCTGGGGGCCCAAGAGACCCAGTACTTC.

The J gene is TRBJ2-1, the V gene TRBV4-2; the D gene is possibly TRBD2 (6 bases). Germline CDR1 is LGHNA and CDR2 is YNFKEQ. The CDR3 totals 17 residues. V was shortened by 0 bases and J by 6 bases, with 18 bases between the two germline ends. The CDR3 loop is CASSQEATSRRANEQFF. For the CDR3, the DNA is TGTGCCAGCAGCCAAGAAGCCACTAGCCGCCGGGCCAATGAGCAGTTCTTC.

This clone was counted a few times. The chain recombines TRBV7-2 with TRBJ2-1; a possible D gene is TRBD1 (5 bases). Germline assignment: CDR1 SGHTA and CDR2 FQGNSA. This CDR3 spans 13 amino acids. V lost 5 bases and J lost 7, with 12 bases in between. The CDR3 is CASSPPGQNEQFF. For the CDR3, the DNA is TGTGCCAGCAGCCCCCCAGGGCAGAATGAGCAGTTCTTC.

V usage is TRBV28 and J usage is TRBJ1-5; D unclear. Germline-derived CDR1 and CDR2 are MDHEN and SYDVKM. The V and J ends lost 2 bases and 11 bases respectively, with 10 bases between them. This CDR3 contains 12 residues. This CDR3 reads CASSLDARAQHF. The CDR3 DNA sequence: TGTGCCAGCAGTTTAGATGCGAGGGCCCAGCATTTT.

The chain is built from TRBV19 and TRBJ2-3, with D possibly TRBD2 on 5 matching bases. Germline CDR1 is LNHDA and CDR2 is SQIVND (reference sequence). The CDR3 extends over 15 amino acids. V lost 11 bases, J lost 6 bases, and 24 bases lay in between. The CDR3 DNA reads TGTGCCTCGTCATCCGGGATTACCTCGTCGGATACGCAGTATTTT. Translated, it gives CASSSGITSSDTQYF. The whole variable domain, filled in from reference TRBV19 and TRBJ2-3, reads DGGITQSPKYLFRKEGQNVTLSCEQNLNHDAMYWYRQDPGQGLRLIYYSQIVNDFQKGDIAEGYSVSREKKESFPLTVTSAQKNPTAFYLCASSSGITSSDTQYFGPGTRLTVL.

Here the CDR3 reads CASSIDPRRRQINQPQHF. CDR3 coding DNA: TGTGCCAGTAGTATAGATCCACGTCGGAGACAGATCAATCAGCCCCAGCATTTT. This chain connects TRBV19 to TRBJ1-5, with D perhaps matching TRBD1 (5 bases). Trimming removed 0 bases at V and 3 bases at J, with 18 bases between. The length of the CDR3 is 18 residues. Germline CDR1 and CDR2: LNHDA and SQIVND (reference sequence).

This clone was detected only once. The V call is TRBV10-3, the J call TRBJ2-1, with 7 bases that match TRBD2. CDR1 is ENHRY, CDR2 SYGVKD, per germline. CDR3 length equals 15 residues. The V segment lost 3 bases and the J segment 10 bases; nucleotides outside the gene matches: 12. The CDR3 loop is CAISDEAEPGGEQFF. DNA of the CDR3: TGTGCCATCAGTGATGAGGCGGAGCCCGGGGGGGAGCAGTTCTTC.